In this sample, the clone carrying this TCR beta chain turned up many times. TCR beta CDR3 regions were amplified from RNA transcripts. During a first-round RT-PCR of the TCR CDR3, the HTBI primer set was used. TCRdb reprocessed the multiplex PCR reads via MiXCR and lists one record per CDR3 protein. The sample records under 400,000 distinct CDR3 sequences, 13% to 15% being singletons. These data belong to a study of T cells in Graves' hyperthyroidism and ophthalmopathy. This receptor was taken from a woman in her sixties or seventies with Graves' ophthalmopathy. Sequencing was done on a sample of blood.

The CDR3 nucleotides are TGCAGTGCTCAAGAAAATGTCAGACCCCTGGACAATGAGCAGTTCTTC. This encodes CSAQENVRPLDNEQFF. The chain couples TRBV20-1 to TRBJ2-1; no reliable D call. V was shortened by 5 bases and J by 5 bases, with 22 bases between the two germline ends. This CDR3 has 16 residues. The germline CDR1 and CDR2 sequences are DFQATT and SNEGSKA (reference sequence).